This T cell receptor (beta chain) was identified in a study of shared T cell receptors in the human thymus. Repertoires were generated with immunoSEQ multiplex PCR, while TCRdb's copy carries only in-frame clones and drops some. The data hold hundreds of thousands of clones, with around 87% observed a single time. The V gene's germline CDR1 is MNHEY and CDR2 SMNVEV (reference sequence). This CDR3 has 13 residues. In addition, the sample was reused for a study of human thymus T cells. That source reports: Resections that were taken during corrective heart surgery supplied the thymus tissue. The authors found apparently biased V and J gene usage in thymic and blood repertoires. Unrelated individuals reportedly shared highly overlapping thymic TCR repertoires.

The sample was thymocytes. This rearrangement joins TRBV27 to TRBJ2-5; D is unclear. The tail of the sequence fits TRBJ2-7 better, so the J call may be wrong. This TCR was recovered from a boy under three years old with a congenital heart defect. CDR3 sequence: CASSLAADYEQYF. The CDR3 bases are TGTGCCAGCAGTTTAGCTGCAGACTACGAGCAGTACTTC.